This T cell receptor beta chain emerged from a study of shared clonotypes between healthy human individuals. The CDR3 has 13 residues. Trimming took 6 bases from V and 1 from J, leaving 10 bases between them. Germline CDR1 is MNHEY and CDR2 is SVGAGI. Repertoires were generated with immunoSEQ multiplex PCR, while TCRdb's copy carries only in-frame clones and drops some. The table includes about 2.4 million clones, approximately 92% detected once. All the donors were Caucasian adults who lived in Nashville, Tennessee. Study outcomes and limitations: Shared clonotypes across all four donors exceeded non-shared ones in generation probability.

About this clone: The antigen is unknown.

Sequenced material: naive CD4+ T cells sorted from blood. Subset reported: CD45RA+ positively selected. The origin of this receptor is a man between 18 and 29 years old in good health. The J gene is TRBJ2-7, the V gene TRBV6-5, with a tentative D call TRBD2 (5 bases). The CDR3 is CASSNGISYEQYF. As DNA, the CDR3 is TGTGCCAGCAGCAACGGGATATCCTACGAGCAGTACTTC.